This paragraph covers one TCR beta chain sequence. The antigen remains undetermined. These data belong to a study of OX40 agonist ivuxolimab in advanced cancers. Study in general: Patients received ivuxolimab, an agonistic anti-OX40 (CD134) antibody. Study-level points and caveats: The CD4+ and CD8+ T cells in the blood had expanded clonally by week 6 at 0.1 to 3.0 mg/kg. On average, a greater number of expanded clones characterised CD8+ T cells relative to CD4+.

The assay was immunoSEQ multiplex PCR, and TCRdb's table has in-frame clones only and misses some. The sample has more than 55,000 clones; approximately 88% are singletons. The investigators sampled blood at baseline, at cycle 4 day 1, and at cycle 7 day 1. Germline V gene data show CDR1 as SSHAT and CDR2 as FNYEAQ (reference sequence). The CDR3 loop spans 13 amino acids. V was pared by 4 bases and J by 5 bases, with 10 bases between. V is TRBV7-7 and J is TRBJ2-3, with D unresolved. Material: CD4+ or CD8+ T cells sorted from blood, obtained in a trial of the OX40 agonist ivuxolimab. The sequence was obtained from an adult with an advanced solid tumor such as melanoma, head and neck, liver or kidney cancer. In nucleotides, the CDR3 is TGTGCCAGCAGCTCCAACTCGTTAGATACGCAGTATTTT. Translating gives CASSSNSLDTQYF.